This T cell receptor beta chain was obtained from a study of T cell clones after liver transplantation. V was pared by 2 bases and J by 1 base, with 2 bases of the junction left unmatched. CDR1 and CDR2 from the germline V gene are SGHVS and FQNEAQ. CDR3 length equals 16 residues. Study results and limitations: The donor-reactive repertoire was only partly measurable in a couple of subjects, lacking donor cells. Rather than being deleted, graft donor-reactive T cells may have moved into the graft.

TCRdb keeps only in-frame clones here, not all; method: immunoSEQ multiplex PCR. This table holds tens of thousands of clones, approximately 80% found once. With regard to this clone: Its cognate antigen is unknown.

The TCR was taken from a human patient who received a liver transplant. Some T cells may be supplied by the graft donor. The chain uses TRBV7-8 and TRBJ2-2; 9 positions match TRBD2. The sample consisted of CD4+ T cells from blood, taken 12 months after liver transplant. The CDR3 nucleotides are TGTGCCAGCAGCTTACTAGCGGGACAGAACACCGGGGAGCTGTTTTTT. It specifies CASSLLAGQNTGELFF. The entire variable domain, with the rest obtained from reference TRBV7-8 and TRBJ2-2, is as follows: GAGVSQSPRYKVAKRGQDVALRCDPISGHVSLFWYQQALGQGPEFLTYFQNEAQLDKSGLPSDRFFAERPEGSVSTLKIQRTQQEDSAVYLCASSLLAGQNTGELFFGEGSRLTVL.